This T cell receptor beta chain was sequenced in a study of beta chain features in type 1 diabetes. Background on the study: Patient and healthy donor groups were alike in age, gender and cell yields. All samples combined gave 107,917,701 sorted cells for examination. General study results and limits: All four CD4+ subsets from Type 1 diabetes patients carried moderately but significantly shorter TCRB CDR3s. Researchers reported that naive, central memory and Treg TCRB repertoires appeared more similar in patients than in healthy donors.

The entirety of the isolated RNA underwent reverse transcription, so expressed TCRB transcripts were sequenced. Method: immunoSEQ multiplex PCR; TCRdb's copy keeps in-frame clones and lacks some. Here the sample spans about 650,000 clones, 9.5% to 15% being singletons. Of note for this clone: Its antigen remains unidentified.

The length of the CDR3 is 13 residues. Germline loops: CDR1 MNHEY, CDR2 SVGAGI. The J segment lost 8 bases and the V segment lost 8 bases, leaving 9 bases of the junction unmatched. Source material: naive CD4+ T cells from blood. V usage is TRBV6-5 and J usage is TRBJ2-4; 7 bases fit TRBD2. The source of this sequence is a man under 40 with type 1 diabetes. The CDR3 loop is CASFRQGGDIQYF. The CDR3 DNA follows: TGTGCCAGCTTCCGGCAGGGAGGGGACATTCAGTACTTC.